These 26 T cell receptor beta chains originate from one sample sequenced in a study of cytomegalovirus exposure and HLA in healthy donors (dated by TCRdb to between 2016 and 2019). The protocol used for the library was the immunoSEQ multiplex PCR assay. For the multiplex PCR, a mixture combining 60 forward primers for TCR Vbeta segments and 13 reverse primers for TCR Jbeta segments was used. TCRdb carries this immuneACCESS record with in-frame sequences only. Its versions omit some clonotypes, under half of them owing to an unresolved V gene in the studies checked, with the rest unexplained. The sample table holds roughly 100,000 clones, of which less than 75% were seen once. Of the sample, around 9.9% falls within the top ten clones. The sequencing input was PBMCs. The receptors derive from a middle-aged man in good health and CMV-seropositive.

This clone has only a few counts. The chain combines TRBV27 with TRBJ1-1; maybe TRBD1 (5 bases). V gave up 3 bases and J gave up 5 bases, with 13 bases separating them. This CDR3 has 14 residues. Germline CDR1 is MNHEY and CDR2 is SMNVEV (reference sequence). This CDR3 reads CASSLVGAGTEAFF. CDR3 coding DNA: TGTGCCAGCAGTTTGGTAGGGGCGGGAACTGAAGCTTTCTTT.

V usage is TRBV28 and J usage is TRBJ2-5, with D possibly TRBD2 on 6 matching bases. The V gene lost 2 bases and the J gene lost 9 bases, with 10 bases spanning the gap. Per the germline V gene, CDR1 is MDHEN and CDR2 is SYDVKM. This CDR3 has 12 amino acids. The CDR3, as DNA: TGTGCCAGCAGTTTAGGAGGGGAGCCCCAGTACTTC. Protein: CASSLGGEPQYF.

The rearrangement joins TRBV9 to TRBJ2-3, with no clear D. Germline assignment: CDR1 SGDLS and CDR2 YYNGEE. The CDR3 spans 14 residues. V was clipped by 4 bases and J by 5 bases, with 14 bases between them. Here the CDR3 reads CASSLGYLGDTQYF. CDR3 bases: TGTGCCAGCAGCCTGGGCTACCTTGGAGATACGCAGTATTTT. The whole variable domain, filled in from reference TRBV9 and TRBJ2-3, reads DSGVTQTPKHLITATGQRVTLRCSPRSGDLSVYWYQQSLDQGLQFLIQYYNGEERAKGNILERFSAQQFPDLHSELNLSSLELGDSALYFCASSLGYLGDTQYFGPGTRLTVL.

V gene TRBV7-2 combines with J gene TRBJ2-1; D may be TRBD2 (6 bases). Germline V gene lookup returns CDR1 SGHTA and CDR2 FQGNSA. V dropped 8 bases and J dropped 6 bases, with 14 bases sitting between them. CDR3 size: 13 residues. CDR3 nucleotide sequence: TGTGCCAGCGGTCTGGGGGGAGGCAATGAGCAGTTCTTC. Its protein product is CASGLGGGNEQFF.

This chain joins TRBV9 and TRBJ1-4; tentative D call: TRBD1 (5 bases). Trimming shortened V by 0 bases and J by 5 bases, and 11 bases separated the two germline ends. Germline-derived CDR1 and CDR2 are SGDLS and YYNGEE. The CDR3 loop spans 15 amino acids. The CDR3 spells CASSVDRQPNEKLFF. DNA of the CDR3: TGTGCCAGCAGCGTAGACCGACAGCCCAATGAAAAACTGTTTTTT.

The V and J genes are TRBV15 and TRBJ2-5, with 9 bases lining up with TRBD2. V lost 1 base to trimming and J lost 4 bases; unmatched junction nucleotides: 4. The CDR3 has 15 residues. Per germline, CDR1 LNHNV and CDR2 YYDKDF (reference sequence). The CDR3 reads CATSRGSGSRETQYF. The CDR3 DNA sequence: TGTGCCACCAGCAGAGGTAGCGGGAGTAGAGAGACCCAGTACTTC.

The chain has TRBV5-1 and TRBJ2-3; D is unresolved. Trimming took off 5 bases at V and 0 bases at J, with 7 bases between the two ends. The CDR3 sequence is 13 residues long. CDR1 and CDR2 from the germline V gene are SGHRS and YFSETQ. This chain's CDR3 is CASRGLSTDTQYF. Written as DNA, the CDR3 is TGCGCCAGCAGGGGCCTCAGCACAGATACGCAGTATTTT.

The chain has TRBV4-1 and TRBJ1-1; 7 bases agree with TRBD1. V was pared by 3 bases and J by 6 bases, with 7 bases of the junction left unmatched. Germline-derived CDR1 and CDR2 are MGHRA and YSYEKL. The CDR3 spans 14 residues. DNA for the CDR3: TGCGCCAGCAGCCAGGCGGGACAGTACTCTGAAGCTTTCTTT. Translating gives CASSQAGQYSEAFF.

This clone appeared a few times. The chain joins TRBV5-4 to TRBJ2-6; tentative D call: TRBD1 (6 bases). V was clipped by 1 base and J by 0 bases, with 8 bases between them. The germline V gene encodes CDR1 SGHNT and CDR2 YYREEE (reference sequence). The CDR3 covers 16 residues. CDR3 in amino acids: CASSLTGSSGANVLTF. CDR3 coding DNA: TGTGCCAGCAGCTTGACAGGGTCCTCTGGGGCCAACGTCCTGACTTTC.

The chain is built from TRBV25-1 and TRBJ1-1; D unclear. Germline V gives CDR1 MGHDK, CDR2 SYGVNS. Trimming removed 7 bases at V and 12 bases at J, with 21 bases between. The CDR3 is 13 residues long. The CDR3 nucleotides read TGTGCCAGCACGGGGTCCCTTTCCCTACGGACTTTCTTT. Its translation: CASTGSLSLRTFF.

This chain connects TRBV5-4 to TRBJ1-3; TRBD1 is a possible D gene (5 bases). This CDR3 is 20 amino acids long. Trimming cost V 0 bases and J 3 bases, with 25 bases left between them. CDR1 and CDR2 from the germline V gene are SGHNT and YYREEE (reference sequence). The CDR3 DNA is TGTGCCAGCAGCTTGGATGGGGCGGGGTTCTTCTCCGGTTTTGGAAACACCATATATTTT. It codes for CASSLDGAGFFSGFGNTIYF.

This chain joins TRBV4-1 and TRBJ2-6; a possible D gene is TRBD2 (5 bases). V lost 4 bases to trimming and J lost 0 bases, with 7 bases between them. Per germline, CDR1 MGHRA and CDR2 YSYEKL. This CDR3 is 15 amino acids long. Here the CDR3 DNA reads TGCGCCAGCAGCCTGGGAGTCTCTGGGGCCAACGTCCTGACTTTC. Encoded protein: CASSLGVSGANVLTF.

This clone showed up just once. Other DNA sequences of this sample code for an identical CDR3. V is TRBV19 and J is TRBJ1-5; 10 bases align to TRBD1. Germline-derived CDR1 and CDR2 are LNHDA and SQIVND (reference sequence). CDR3 size: 14 residues. Unmatched junction bases numbered 0, after V lost 5 bases and J lost 2 bases. Written as DNA, the CDR3 is TGTGCCAGTAGTGGACAGGGGGGCAATCAGCCCCAGCATTTT. Translation: CASSGQGGNQPQHF.

This clone was seen only once. The rearrangement uses TRBV28 and TRBJ1-1; 8 bases are shared with TRBD1. CDR1 is MDHEN, CDR2 SYDVKM, per germline. The CDR3 covers 14 residues. With 3 bases clipped from V and 4 bases from J, the junction kept 4 bases outside the gene matches. CDR3 sequence reads: CASSFPQGGTEAFF. CDR3 DNA sequence: TGTGCCAGCAGTTTCCCACAGGGGGGCACTGAAGCTTTCTTT.

The sample holds a few counts of this clone. The V gene is TRBV19, the J gene TRBJ1-5, with unresolved D. CDR3 size: 13 residues. V was cut by 6 bases and J by 9 bases, with 15 bases left in between. Germline values: CDR1 LNHDA, CDR2 SQIVND (reference sequence). This chain's CDR3 is CASSGKPPRPQHF. The DNA for the CDR3 is TGTGCCAGTAGCGGGAAACCTCCTCGGCCCCAGCATTTT.

The J gene is TRBJ2-5, the V gene TRBV19, with 7 bases fitting TRBD2. Germline assignment: CDR1 LNHDA and CDR2 SQIVND (reference sequence). This CDR3 has 14 residues. V lost 10 bases, J lost 5 bases, and 13 bases stayed unmatched. The CDR3 nucleotides are TGTGCCACTGGGGCAGCTAGCGGCCCTGAGACCCAGTACTTC. Its protein product is CATGAASGPETQYF.

In its sample, this clone was seen a few times. V usage is TRBV6-4 and J usage is TRBJ2-3; TRBD2 agrees at 14 bases. The trim removed 3 bases at V and 4 bases at J, leaving 3 bases unmatched. Per germline, CDR1 MRHNA and CDR2 SNTAGT. The CDR3 is 16 residues long. As DNA, the CDR3 is TGTGCCAGCAGTGAAGGACTAGCGGGAGGACCAGATACGCAGTATTTT. Protein: CASSEGLAGGPDTQYF.

This chain connects TRBV5-6 to TRBJ2-7; the D is unclear. Germline values: CDR1 SGHDT, CDR2 YYEEEE. The CDR3 runs to 15 residues. The V end was cut by 3 bases, the J end by 2 bases, with 15 bases between. CDR3 nucleotides: TGTGCCAGCAGCTCCGTTTTTCAGTCAACCTACGAGCAGTACTTC. Amino acids: CASSSVFQSTYEQYF. Based on the CDR3 plus reference TRBV5-6 and TRBJ2-7, the full variable domain is DAGVTQSPTHLIKTRGQQVTLRCSPKSGHDTVSWYQQALGQGPQFIFQYYEEEERQRGNFPDRFSGHQFPNYSSELNVNALLLGDSALYLCASSSVFQSTYEQYFGPGTRLTVT.

J is TRBJ2-7 and V is TRBV5-6, with 11 positions matching TRBD1. V shed 4 bases and J 2 bases; nucleotides not matched to a gene: 8. The CDR3 is made up of 16 amino acids. Germline lookup yields CDR1 SGHDT and CDR2 YYEEEE. CDR3 nucleotides: TGTGCCAGCAGCCTACACCGGGACAGGGGGACCTACGAGCAGTACGTC. Protein: CASSLHRDRGTYEQYV.

A few counts support this clone. At the DNA level, this CDR3 is encoded by other sequences in the same sample as well. The chain links TRBV30 to TRBJ1-2; TRBD1 is a possible D gene (6 bases). This CDR3 contains 13 residues. Trimming stripped 1 base from V and 2 bases from J, with 8 bases between. The germline gives CDR1 GTSNPN, CDR2 SVGIG (reference sequence). The CDR3 here is CAWSDQGNYGYTF. For the CDR3, the DNA is TGTGCCTGGAGTGACCAGGGGAACTATGGCTACACCTTC.

This clone appeared a few times. This sequence joins TRBV30 and TRBJ2-3; D might be TRBD1 (6 bases). The V and J ends lost 3 bases and 8 bases respectively, with 15 bases between them. Per the germline V gene, CDR1 is GTSNPN and CDR2 is SVGIG (reference sequence). The CDR3 is made up of 13 amino acids. DNA of the CDR3: TGTGCCTGGAGGGAGTTACAGGGCGGTACGCAGTATTTT. Residues: CAWRELQGGTQYF.

The chain links TRBV29-1 to TRBJ2-7; D perhaps matches TRBD2 (6 bases). Between the trimmed V and J ends, which lost 4 bases and 5 bases, there was a span of 12 bases. CDR1 SQVTM and CDR2 ANQGSEA come from the germline V gene. The CDR3 contains 12 residues. CDR3 protein: CSVVAGMDEQYF. The CDR3 nucleotides are TGCAGCGTTGTCGCGGGGATGGACGAGCAGTACTTC.

The chain couples TRBV6-6 to TRBJ1-1; D ambiguous. CDR3 length: 13 amino acids. The germline CDR1 and CDR2 sequences are MNHNY and SVGAGI (reference sequence). Between the trimmed V and J ends, which lost 8 bases and 1 base, there was a span of 11 bases. The CDR3 nucleotides read TGTGCCAGCTTCCGAGGTAGGAACACTGAAGCTTTCTTT. Translating gives CASFRGRNTEAFF.

The rearrangement links TRBV21-1 to TRBJ1-2. TRBV21-1 is a pseudogene segment. The CDR3 sequence is 14 residues long. The CDR3 DNA reads TGTGCCAGCAGCAAAAAGGAGGTGCCGGTAGGCTACACCTTC. This sequence encodes CASSKKEVPVGYTF.

V and J are TRBV11-2 and TRBJ2-1; D gene ambiguous. This CDR3 is built from 18 residues. Per germline, CDR1 SGHAT and CDR2 FQNNGV. Trimming removed 0 bases from V and 0 bases from J, with 15 bases in between. The CDR3 region has the DNA TGTGCCAGCAGCTTAGAGGTCGCGGTTGATAGCTCCTACAATGAGCAGTTCTTC. As protein: CASSLEVAVDSSYNEQFF.

In the case of this clone: The junction departs from the called germline gene at one end, perhaps through a read error. The chain joins TRBV7-9 to TRBJ1-1; D ambiguous. Germline values: CDR1 SEHNR, CDR2 FQNEAQ (reference sequence). The CDR3 runs to 13 residues. The CDR3 here is CSSTQVGRTEAFF. CDR3 in DNA: TGTTCCAGCACCCAAGTGGGGAGGACTGAAGCTTTCTTT. Full variable domain (rest looked up from reference TRBV7-9 and TRBJ1-1): DTGVSQNPRHKITKRGQNVTFRCDPISEHNRLYWYRQTLGQGPEFLTYFQNEAQLEKSRLLSDRFSAERPKGSFSTLEIQRTEQGDSAMYLCSSTQVGRTEAFFGQGTRLTVV.